Following are 3 T cell receptor beta chains from one sample sequenced in a study of CD8 T cells in ankylosing spondylitis (dated by TCRdb to 2015 to 2018). The library relied on 5' RACE. The listed sequencing device is Illumina HiSeq 2500. The public reads were reanalyzed by TCRdb: fastp trimming at Q25, MiXCR alignment, in-frame beta chains only. Duplicate CDR3 protein sequences are folded into a single record with the most common DNA and genes. The sample table holds approximately 290,000 distinct CDR3 sequences, of which less than 25% were seen once. About 4% of the sample is in the top ten clones. Material: blood, either unsorted or a sorted T cell fraction (not recorded which). The receptors here all came from a female donor with ankylosing spondylitis or in good health (not recorded which).

This clonotype was seen more than once but under ten times. V is TRBV11-2 and J is TRBJ2-7; D tentatively reads TRBD1 or TRBD2 (5 bases each). The germline V gene has CDR1 SGHAT and CDR2 FQNNGV. V was clipped by 4 bases and J by 3 bases, with 19 bases between them. CDR3 length: 16 residues. The CDR3 DNA is TGTGCCAGCAGCTCGCCGGGACCGCAACTAAGCTACGAGCAGTACTTC. Protein sequence: CASSSPGPQLSYEQYF.

This clonotype was detected a few times. The rearrangement uses TRBV4-3 and TRBJ2-7; D uncertain. Germline V gene sequence: CDR1 LGHNA, CDR2 YSLEER. The CDR3 is 14 amino acids. V lost 0 bases and J 0 bases, leaving 6 bases between the germline ends. The CDR3 protein is CASSQEMSSYEQYF. Here the CDR3 DNA reads TGCGCCAGCAGCCAAGAGATGAGCTCCTACGAGCAGTACTTC.

In this sample, this clonotype turned up a few times. V and J are TRBV10-1 and TRBJ2-2; a possible D gene is TRBD1 (5 bases). The V end was cut by 8 bases, the J end by 4 bases, with 11 bases between. Germline assignment: CDR1 WNHNN and CDR2 SYGVQD (reference sequence). The CDR3 consists of 13 residues. The CDR3 DNA reads as TGCGCCAGCTCAGGGTTTTTCACCGGGGAGCTGTTTTTT. Its protein product is CASSGFFTGELFF.